Listed here are 30 T cell receptor beta chains from one sample, sequenced in a study of early T cells in non-severe SARS-CoV-2 infection. One entry per CDR3 protein, called by TCRdb with MiXCR from the 5' RACE reads. The sample consists of tens of thousands of distinct CDR3 sequences, about a tenth of them appearing once. The sample was whole blood. The receptors here all came from an adult who was a healthcare worker with PCR-confirmed SARS-CoV-2 infection or an uninfected control (not recorded which).

The chain links TRBV2 to TRBJ1-3; D ambiguous. Trimming pared 2 bases from V and 2 bases from J, leaving 4 bases between. Germline loops: CDR1 SNHLY, CDR2 FYNNEI. There are 13 residues in the CDR3. DNA of the CDR3: TGTGCCAGCAGTGAAATTACTGGAAACACCATATATTTT. It yields the protein CASSEITGNTIYF.

This chain connects TRBV5-1 to TRBJ2-7; 7 nucleotides agree with TRBD1. This CDR3 has 14 residues. V trimming: 3 bases; J trimming: 2 bases; junction bases outside the gene matches: 5. Looked up from germline, CDR1 is SGHRS and CDR2 is YFSETQ. The CDR3 DNA reads TGCGCCAGCAGCTCCACAGGGGACCCCTACGAGCAGTACTTC. This encodes CASSSTGDPYEQYF.

This chain links TRBV5-1 with TRBJ2-2; D is perhaps TRBD2 (6 bases). Looked up from germline, CDR1 is SGHRS and CDR2 is YFSETQ. Trimming removed 1 base from V and 4 bases from J, with 11 bases in between. The CDR3 sequence is 15 residues long. CDR3 protein: CASSLRLGGTGELFF. CDR3 sequence (DNA): TGCGCCAGCAGCTTGAGGCTGGGGGGCACCGGGGAGCTGTTTTTT.

The sample holds a few counts of this clonotype. This chain connects TRBV20-1 to TRBJ1-5; 7 bases agree with TRBD1. Germline-derived CDR1 and CDR2 are DFQATT and SNEGSKA (reference sequence). The CDR3 spans 15 residues. The J segment lost 0 bases and the V segment lost 2 bases, leaving 4 bases of the junction unmatched. CDR3 amino acids: CSARRTGSSNQPQHF. The CDR3 DNA reads as TGCAGTGCTAGACGGACAGGATCTAGCAATCAGCCCCAGCATTTT.

This clonotype was seen more than once but under ten times. CDR3 in DNA: TGTGCCAGCAGTTTTTTAGCTGAAAAACTGTTTTTT. Protein sequence: CASSFLAEKLFF. J is TRBJ1-4 and V is TRBV12-3 or TRBV12-4; D ambiguous. The CDR3 extends over 12 amino acids. The V end was cut by 3 bases, the J end by 7 bases, with 6 bases between.

This clonotype has ten or more counts. The chain has TRBV28 and TRBJ2-5, with D possibly being TRBD1 or TRBD2 (5 bases each). With 11 bases removed from V and 0 bases from J, the gap between germline ends came to 13 bases. The CDR3 has 13 residues. Germline V gene data show CDR1 as MDHEN and CDR2 as SYDVKM. This chain's CDR3 is CAALGENQETQYF. The DNA of the CDR3 is TGTGCCGCATTGGGGGAGAACCAAGAGACCCAGTACTTC.

The table lists this clonotype with a few counts. V and J are TRBV7-9 and TRBJ1-3; 7 bases map to TRBD1. The CDR3 contains 17 residues. V dropped 5 bases and J dropped 2; count of bases not matched to a gene: 12. The germline CDR1 and CDR2 sequences are SEHNR and FQNEAQ (reference sequence). The CDR3 protein is CASSHPLTGNTGNTIYF. The CDR3, as DNA: TGTGCCAGCAGCCATCCCTTGACAGGGAACACTGGAAACACCATATATTTT.

This clonotype rates as medium-sized (0.01 to 0.1%). V and J are TRBV10-1 and TRBJ2-3; TRBD2 is a possible D gene (5 bases). V was trimmed by 3 bases and J by 1 base, leaving 11 bases between them. Per germline, CDR1 WNHNN and CDR2 SYGVQD (reference sequence). The CDR3 is 15 residues long. The CDR3 region has the DNA TGCGCCAGCAGTGACGGTAGCGCGGGCACAGATACGCAGTATTTT. It translates to CASSDGSAGTDTQYF.

In its sample, this clonotype was seen many times. V and J are TRBV28 and TRBJ2-1; D may be TRBD2 (5 bases). V was clipped by 3 bases and J by 6 bases, with 9 bases between them. Germline V CDR1 and CDR2: MDHEN, SYDVKM. The CDR3 has 13 residues. The CDR3 region is CASSFDEGNEQFF. The CDR3 bases are TGTGCCAGCAGTTTTGACGAGGGCAATGAGCAGTTCTTC.

This clonotype was counted ten times or more. The chain carries TRBV20-1 and TRBJ2-5, with D maybe TRBD1 (6 bases). The ends were cut back, 6 bases at V and 8 bases at J, with 16 bases in the middle. CDR3 length: 12 amino acids. From germline, CDR1 is DFQATT and CDR2 SNEGSKA (reference sequence). This CDR3 reads CSAGTILYTQYF. CDR3 nucleotides: TGCAGTGCGGGGACAATCCTGTACACCCAGTACTTC.

This clonotype has more than one count but fewer than ten. The chain carries TRBV5-1 and TRBJ2-1; 7 bases map to TRBD1. The germline gives CDR1 SGHRS, CDR2 YFSETQ. The V segment lost 3 bases and the J segment 8 bases; nucleotides outside the gene matches: 11. This CDR3 has 15 amino acids. For the CDR3, the DNA is TGCGCCAGCAGCTCGGACAGGACCGCCTTTGATGAGCAGTTCTTC. Translating gives CASSSDRTAFDEQFF. The entire variable domain, with the rest obtained from reference TRBV5-1 and TRBJ2-1, is as follows: KAGVTQTPRYLIKTRGQQVTLSCSPISGHRSVSWYQQTPGQGLQFLFEYFSETQRNKGNFPGRFSGRQFSNSRSEMNVSTLELGDSALYLCASSSDRTAFDEQFFGPGTRLTVL.

The rearrangement links TRBV12-3 or TRBV12-4 to TRBJ1-1; weak D call: TRBD1 (5 bases). Trimming shortened V by 7 bases and J by 3 bases, and 9 bases separated the two germline ends. This CDR3 is 12 amino acids long. The CDR3 DNA is TGTGCCAGCAACTCAGGGTACACTGAAGCTTTCTTT. Translating gives CASNSGYTEAFF.

This clonotype turned up a few times. The chain is built from TRBV7-2 and TRBJ2-3; D is perhaps TRBD1 or TRBD2 (5 bases each). There are 15 residues in the CDR3. The germline V and J ends were trimmed by 1 base and 6 bases, with 14 bases remaining between them. In germline, CDR1 is SGHTA, CDR2 FQGNSA. This chain's CDR3 is CASSLEGTGRDTQYF. The CDR3 DNA sequence: TGTGCCAGCAGCTTAGAGGGGACGGGTCGGGATACGCAGTATTTT.

The chain joins TRBV4-3 to TRBJ2-1; D uncertain. V was cut by 1 base and J by 13 bases, with 14 bases left in between. CDR3 length equals 13 residues. CDR1 and CDR2 from the germline V gene are LGHNA and YSLEER. The CDR3 protein is CASSQAPGAIQFF. As DNA, the CDR3 is TGCGCCAGCAGCCAAGCACCGGGCGCAATCCAGTTCTTC.

This clonotype was picked up a small number of times. This chain joins TRBV18 and TRBJ2-7; possibly TRBD1 or TRBD2 for D (5 bases each). The CDR3 totals 13 residues. Germline lookup yields CDR1 KGHSH and CDR2 LQKENI. With 3 bases removed from V and 4 bases from J, the gap between germline ends came to 10 bases. The DNA of the CDR3 is TGTGCCAGCTCACCCGGGACGGGTTACGAGCAGTACTTC. This encodes CASSPGTGYEQYF.

The J gene is TRBJ2-7, the V gene TRBV6-6; 8 bases align to TRBD1. Germline V gives CDR1 MNHNY, CDR2 SVGAGI (reference sequence). J gave up 2 bases and V 5 bases, and 5 bases lay outside the gene matches. The CDR3 runs 14 residues. The CDR3 region has the DNA TGTGCCAGCAGTCTGAGACAGGGGACCTACGAGCAGTACTTC. Protein product: CASSLRQGTYEQYF.

This clonotype occurred many times. The V gene is TRBV9, the J gene TRBJ2-7; D unclear. Trimming removed 3 bases from V and 0 bases from J, with 10 bases in between. CDR3 length: 14 amino acids. The germline V gene has CDR1 SGDLS and CDR2 YYNGEE. The CDR3, as DNA: TGTGCCAGCAGCGCCCGCAGTAGCTCCTACGAGCAGTACTTC. The encoded protein is CASSARSSSYEQYF.

The rearrangement uses TRBV15 and TRBJ2-1; 7 bases match TRBD1. Germline CDR1 reads LNHNV; CDR2 reads YYDKDF (reference sequence). J gave up 4 bases and V 1 base, and 1 base lay outside the gene matches. This CDR3 is 14 amino acids long. CDR3: CATSRAGGYNEQFF. The CDR3 nucleotides read TGTGCCACCAGCAGAGCAGGGGGTTACAATGAGCAGTTCTTC. Drawing the rest from reference TRBV15 and TRBJ2-1, the complete variable domain is DAMVIQNPRYQVTQFGKPVTLSCSQTLNHNVMYWYQQKSSQAPKLLFHYYDKDFNNEADTPDNFQSRRPNTSFCFLDIRSPGLGDTAMYLCATSRAGGYNEQFFGPGTRLTVL.

This clonotype turned up a few times. This chain links TRBV6-2 or TRBV6-3 with TRBJ2-1; D not resolved. This CDR3 has 13 amino acids. V lost 3 bases and J 8 bases, leaving 11 bases between the germline ends. Germline loops: CDR1 MNHEY, CDR2 SVGEGT. The CDR3 sequence is CASSYTEIDEQFF. Written as DNA, the CDR3 is TGTGCCAGCAGTTATACGGAAATCGATGAGCAGTTCTTC.

This clonotype was counted between two and nine times. The J gene is TRBJ2-1, the V gene TRBV5-1; 14 bases match TRBD2. This CDR3 is 20 amino acids long. The germline V gene has CDR1 SGHRS and CDR2 YFSETQ. The V segment lost 4 bases and the J segment 1 base; nucleotides outside the gene matches: 13. The CDR3 protein is CASSPRPGTSGSSSYNEQFF. The CDR3 DNA sequence: TGCGCCAGCAGCCCTCGTCCCGGGACTAGCGGGAGTAGTTCCTACAATGAGCAGTTCTTC.

Only a few counts were recorded for this clonotype. The gene calls are TRBV25-1 and TRBJ2-2; D is ambiguous. Germline V gene data show CDR1 as MGHDK and CDR2 as SYGVNS. This CDR3 is built from 16 residues. Trimming removed 3 bases from V and 7 bases from J, with 18 bases in between. DNA for the CDR3: TGTGCCAGCAGTGACCCCTCCGGAGTAGCAAGCGGGGAGCTGTTTTTT. The encoded protein is CASSDPSGVASGELFF.

The J gene is TRBJ2-7, the V gene TRBV5-1, with 9 bases aligning to TRBD2. Germline values: CDR1 SGHRS, CDR2 YFSETQ. V gave up 2 bases and J gave up 3 bases; unmatched junction bases: 9. The CDR3 runs to 16 residues. The CDR3: CASSFTSGPENYEQYF. In nucleotides, the CDR3 is TGCGCCAGCAGCTTCACTAGCGGGCCTGAAAACTACGAGCAGTACTTC.

The chain has TRBV6-5 and TRBJ2-1; a weak D match, TRBD1 (6 bases). The V gene's germline CDR1 is MNHEY and CDR2 SVGAGI. The CDR3 consists of 13 residues. Trimming stripped 5 bases from V and 7 bases from J, with 12 bases between. CDR3 bases: TGTGCCAGCAGTCGGACAGTTCTTAATGAGCAGTTCTTC. Amino acid sequence: CASSRTVLNEQFF.

This clonotype appeared many times. The chain combines TRBV25-1 with TRBJ2-1; the match to TRBD2 covers 8 bases. Germline CDR1 MGHDK, CDR2 SYGVNS. V dropped 6 bases and J dropped 7; count of bases not matched to a gene: 14. This CDR3 has 16 residues. CDR3 region: CASRAAQRELWNEQFF. Written as DNA, the CDR3 is TGTGCCAGCAGGGCAGCCCAGCGGGAGCTGTGGAATGAGCAGTTCTTC.

V usage is TRBV6-5 and J usage is TRBJ1-6; 7 bases fit TRBD1. CDR1 and CDR2 from the germline V gene are MNHEY and SVGAGI. The ends lost 2 bases at V and 5 bases at J; junction bases unmatched: 0. The CDR3 sequence is 14 residues long. The CDR3 region has the DNA TGTGCCAGCAGTTACGACAGGGATAATTCACCCCTCCACTTT. It specifies CASSYDRDNSPLHF.

The gene calls are TRBV7-6 and TRBJ2-1; TRBD2 aligns across 12 bases. The CDR3 contains 16 residues. Germline-derived CDR1 and CDR2 are SGHVS and FNYEAQ. The ends lost 5 bases at V and 7 bases at J; junction bases unmatched: 9. The CDR3 nucleotides are TGTGCCAGCAGCCGAGAGAGGACTAGCGGGACTAATGAGCAGTTCTTC. Its translation: CASSRERTSGTNEQFF.

This clonotype has more than one count but fewer than ten. The V call is TRBV18, the J call TRBJ2-7, with D possibly TRBD1 on 5 matching bases. The germline gives CDR1 KGHSH, CDR2 LQKENI. Trimming shortened V by 1 base and J by 1 base, and 8 bases separated the two germline ends. The CDR3 is 14 residues long. DNA of the CDR3: TGTGCCAGCTCACCACGGGGCGCTTCCTACGAGCAGTACTTC. Its translation: CASSPRGASYEQYF.

In this sample, this clonotype turned up many times. This rearrangement joins TRBV19 to TRBJ2-7; 11 bases map to TRBD1. The germline CDR1 and CDR2 sequences are LNHDA and SQIVND (reference sequence). The CDR3 length is 14 residues. The junction had 3 bases not matched to a gene; V was cut back by 5 bases and J by 3 bases. The CDR3 loop reads CASSSGTGGYEQYF. CDR3 nucleotides: TGTGCCAGTAGTTCCGGGACAGGGGGCTACGAGCAGTACTTC. Filled out from reference TRBV19 and TRBJ2-7, the complete variable domain reads DGGITQSPKYLFRKEGQNVTLSCEQNLNHDAMYWYRQDPGQGLRLIYYSQIVNDFQKGDIAEGYSVSREKKESFPLTVTSAQKNPTAFYLCASSSGTGGYEQYFGPGTRLTVT.

This clonotype appeared a few times. This sequence joins TRBV14 and TRBJ2-7, with D uncertain. Germline V gene sequence: CDR1 SGHDN, CDR2 FVKESK. CDR3 length: 12 residues. The V end was cut by 4 bases, the J end by 13 bases, with 17 bases between. The CDR3, as DNA: TGTGCCAGCAGCCCCAGTCAAACCCTAACATACTTC. Encoded protein: CASSPSQTLTYF.

This clonotype was counted a few times. J is TRBJ2-1 and V is TRBV20-1; D remains unclear. V was clipped by 2 bases and J by 8 bases, with 7 bases between them. CDR3 size: 11 residues. Germline V CDR1 and CDR2: DFQATT, SNEGSKA (reference sequence). The CDR3 DNA sequence: TGCAGTGCTAGAAAAGTTCATGAGCAGTTCTTC. It encodes CSARKVHEQFF.